The clone carrying this TCR beta chain showed up just once. What it recognizes is unknown. The assay was immunoSEQ multiplex PCR, and TCRdb's table has in-frame clones only and misses some. The repertoire includes some 68,000 clones, about 94% of them detected once, and more than 1.2% sits in the top ten. The data originate from a study of cytomegalovirus exposure and HLA in healthy donors. In the study overall: The use of the same platform for the 95 to 150 validation repertoires and the roughly 700 first-cohort repertoires was reported by a later analysis.

Study-level points and caveats: Cytomegalovirus association was assigned to some 160 TCR beta chains. For most TCR sequences rarity was the rule, although some public TCRs occurred in many donors.

The TCR was taken from a man between 18 and 29 years old in good health and CMV-seropositive. Sequenced: PBMCs.

The CDR3 spells CASSESLRYEQYF. The CDR3 DNA is TGTGCCAGCAGTGAGTCTCTTCGCTACGAGCAGTACTTC. The chain has TRBV2 and TRBJ2-7; D not resolved. The CDR3 has 13 residues. Trimming cost V 3 bases and J 3 bases, with 9 bases left between them. CDR1 SNHLY and CDR2 FYNNEI come from the germline V gene.